The TCR beta chain described here comes from a study of beta chain features in type 1 diabetes. The study's findings and limits: Naive, central memory and Treg TCRB repertoires seemed to resemble each other more closely in patients than they did in healthy donors. Among patients with Type 1 diabetes, TCRB CDR3s were moderately but significantly shorter in every one of the four CD4+ subsets.

Every isolated RNA sample was fully reverse transcribed, so sequencing captured expressed TCRB transcripts. Generated by immunoSEQ multiplex PCR, the TCRdb table keeps only in-frame clones and is missing some. The repertoire has hundreds of thousands of clones, 11% to 15% of them found once; the top ten carry 0.035% to 0.045%. Germline-derived CDR1 and CDR2 are SGHRS and YFSETQ. The CDR3 contains 16 residues. Trimming took off 0 bases at V and 6 bases at J, with 16 bases between the two ends. Only one heparinised blood draw was taken per donor, and its volume averaged approximately 100 mL. CD45RO/CCR7/CD25/CD127/CD95/CD27 sorting isolated CD4+ naive, central memory, regulatory and stem cell-like memory cells. This clone has only a few counts. Its target is unknown.

This clonotype was obtained from a young man with type 1 diabetes. The sample comprised naive CD4+ T cells from blood. V gene TRBV5-1 combines with J gene TRBJ2-1; D not resolved. The CDR3 sequence is CASSLGGPIGSNEQFF. The CDR3 coding sequence is TGCGCCAGCAGCTTGGGTGGCCCGATTGGTAGCAATGAGCAGTTCTTC.